Each of the 29 T cell receptor beta chains below was sequenced from the same sample in a study of blood T cell repertoires in COVID-19 (TCRdb year 2020). The method behind the library was the immunoSEQ multiplex PCR assay. Held by TCRdb, this immuneACCESS table contains in-frame sequences only and omits some clones. Under half of the omission traces to an unresolved V gene where checked; the cause of the rest is unknown. In all, the sample holds some 300,000 clones, and around 87% of those were seen once. Under 1.1% of the sample comes from the top ten. Sequencing was done on a sample of peripheral blood. These receptors came from a woman between 35 and 50 years old with COVID-19, enrolled during active disease.

The chain uses TRBV4-3 and TRBJ2-1; a possible D gene is TRBD1 (7 bases). This CDR3 spans 18 amino acids. The V and J ends lost 0 bases and 2 bases respectively, with 17 bases between them. Germline values: CDR1 LGHNA, CDR2 YSLEER. As DNA, the CDR3 is TGCGCCAGCAGCCAAGAAGGGGGCTTGGCGGGACCCTACAATGAGCAGTTCTTC. It specifies CASSQEGGLAGPYNEQFF.

V usage is TRBV5-1 and J usage is TRBJ2-1; D may be TRBD2 (6 bases). Germline CDR1 SGHRS, CDR2 YFSETQ. This CDR3 has 16 amino acids. V lost 0 bases to trimming and J lost 1 base, with 11 bases between them. Here the CDR3 DNA reads TGCGCCAGCAGCTTGGTCGGGAGTGGTTCCTACAATGAGCAGTTCTTC. Encoded protein: CASSLVGSGSYNEQFF.

The chain combines TRBV25-1 with TRBJ1-1; weak D call: TRBD1 (5 bases). The CDR3 covers 14 residues. Germline CDR1 reads MGHDK; CDR2 reads SYGVNS. Trimming took 2 bases from V and 1 from J, leaving 8 bases between them. The DNA for the CDR3 is TGTGCCAGCAGTGAAGGGGCGTCGAACACTGAAGCTTTCTTT. It yields the protein CASSEGASNTEAFF.

In this sample, this clone turned up once. The chain links TRBV28 to TRBJ1-4; D gene unclear. V was trimmed by 9 bases and J by 10 bases, leaving 18 bases between them. This CDR3 contains 13 residues. The V gene's germline CDR1 is MDHEN and CDR2 SYDVKM. In nucleotides, the CDR3 is TGTGCCAGTCGGACGGATCCACGGGGAAAACTGTTTTTT. Translating gives CASRTDPRGKLFF.

The rearrangement links TRBV7-9 to TRBJ2-1; possible D gene TRBD1, 6 bases. The CDR3 consists of 14 residues. CDR1 is SEHNR and CDR2 is FQNEAQ in the germline V gene (reference sequence). Trimming pared 3 bases from V and 7 bases from J, leaving 13 bases between. The CDR3 nucleotides read TGTGCCAGCAGCTTTAGGACAGCTAGGAATGAGCAGTTCTTC. Translated, it gives CASSFRTARNEQFF.

The V gene is TRBV20-1, the J gene TRBJ2-3, with D possibly being TRBD1 (6 bases). The germline V gene encodes CDR1 DFQATT and CDR2 SNEGSKA (reference sequence). The CDR3 sequence is 11 residues long. V was trimmed by 5 bases and J by 6 bases, leaving 9 bases between them. The CDR3 region is CSAGQLDTQYF. The CDR3 coding sequence is TGCAGTGCTGGACAGCTGGATACGCAGTATTTT.

This clone was observed once. The chain combines TRBV9 with TRBJ2-1, with a possible D match to TRBD2 (5 bases). Between the trimmed V and J ends, which lost 0 bases and 9 bases, there was a span of 10 bases. CDR3 length: 13 amino acids. Looked up from germline, CDR1 is SGDLS and CDR2 is YYNGEE. The CDR3 bases are TGTGCCAGCAGCGTAGTAGAGGGATTTGAGCAGTTCTTC. As protein: CASSVVEGFEQFF.

A single count supports this clone. This chain joins TRBV18 and TRBJ2-2; D unresolved. CDR1 KGHSH and CDR2 LQKENI come from the germline V gene. CDR3 length: 14 amino acids. With 8 bases removed from V and 1 base from J, the gap between germline ends came to 11 bases. CDR3: CASQFTGNTGELFF. For the CDR3, the DNA is TGTGCCAGCCAATTCACCGGGAACACCGGGGAGCTGTTTTTT.

The chain combines TRBV7-6 with TRBJ2-3, with D uncertain. The germline gives CDR1 SGHVS, CDR2 FNYEAQ. Trimming removed 8 bases at V and 0 bases at J, with 15 bases between. The CDR3 covers 15 residues. The CDR3 DNA sequence: TGTGCCAGCTGTGGCCTGGAGACTAGCACAGATACGCAGTATTTT. It encodes CASCGLETSTDTQYF.

The chain joins TRBV2 to TRBJ1-3, with TRBD1 matching 9 bases. The CDR3 loop spans 15 amino acids. Germline trimming cut 6 bases from V and 4 bases from J; bases unmatched to any gene: 7. Per germline, CDR1 SNHLY and CDR2 FYNNEI. The CDR3 DNA reads TGTGCCAGCAGCGGGACAGGGTTGTCGGGAAACACCATATATTTT. Translation gives CASSGTGLSGNTIYF.

Only one count was recorded for this clone. This chain links TRBV13 with TRBJ2-7; 8 nucleotides match TRBD2. CDR1 is PRHDT, CDR2 FYEKMQ, per germline (reference sequence). This CDR3 comprises 13 residues. Unmatched junction bases numbered 4, after V lost 8 bases and J lost 1 base. CDR3 amino acids: CASSVAGSYEQYF. In DNA form, the CDR3 reads TGTGCCAGCTCGGTAGCGGGGTCCTACGAGCAGTACTTC. The complete variable domain, with remaining parts taken from reference TRBV13 and TRBJ2-7, reads AAGVIQSPRHLIKEKRETATLKCYPIPRHDTVYWYQQGPGQDPQFLISFYEKMQSDKGSIPDRFSAQQFSDYHSELNMSSLELGDSALYFCASSVAGSYEQYFGPGTRLTVT.

The chain recombines TRBV6-5 with TRBJ1-1; D might be TRBD1 (5 bases). V lost 7 bases and J 1 base, leaving 10 bases between the germline ends. The length of the CDR3 is 13 residues. The germline gives CDR1 MNHEY, CDR2 SVGAGI. This chain's CDR3 is CASTETGNTEAFF. In DNA, the CDR3 is TGTGCCAGCACCGAAACAGGGAACACTGAAGCTTTCTTT.

V gene TRBV18 combines with J gene TRBJ2-3; D perhaps matches TRBD1 (7 bases). V gave up 5 bases and J gave up 2 bases, with 26 bases separating them. This CDR3 contains 19 residues. Germline V gene data show CDR1 as KGHSH and CDR2 as LQKENI. In nucleotides, the CDR3 is TGTGCCAGCTCAACTAAGGGACTGGCGGGACAGAGCTCCACAGATACGCAGTATTTT. Encoded protein: CASSTKGLAGQSSTDTQYF.

J is TRBJ2-5 and V is TRBV5-1; 11 bases match TRBD1. The germline V gene has CDR1 SGHRS and CDR2 YFSETQ. This CDR3 is built from 18 residues. The J segment lost 2 bases and the V segment lost 4 bases, leaving 13 bases of the junction unmatched. The CDR3 region has the DNA TGCGCCAGCAGCCCTGGACAGGGGGCCATAGCCCGACAAGAGACCCAGTACTTC. Amino acids: CASSPGQGAIARQETQYF. Filled out from reference TRBV5-1 and TRBJ2-5, the complete variable domain reads KAGVTQTPRYLIKTRGQQVTLSCSPISGHRSVSWYQQTPGQGLQFLFEYFSETQRNKGNFPGRFSGRQFSNSRSEMNVSTLELGDSALYLCASSPGQGAIARQETQYFGPGTRLLVL.

This clone was counted a single time. The gene calls are TRBV7-2 and TRBJ1-4; 7 nucleotides agree with TRBD1. V lost 4 bases to trimming and J lost 2 bases; unmatched junction nucleotides: 4. The CDR3 is made up of 15 amino acids. Germline V gene sequence: CDR1 SGHTA, CDR2 FQGNSA. CDR3 nucleotides: TGTGCCAGCAGCTCGGGGGACAGTACTAATGAAAAACTGTTTTTT. This codes for CASSSGDSTNEKLFF.

This chain connects TRBV30 to TRBJ1-5; a weak D match, TRBD1 (5 bases). This CDR3 has 13 amino acids. V dropped 0 bases and J dropped 6 bases, with 9 bases sitting between them. Per germline, CDR1 GTSNPN and CDR2 SVGIG (reference sequence). CDR3 DNA: TGTGCCTGGAGTGTACTGGGGGGTCAGCCCCAGCATTTT. It codes for CAWSVLGGQPQHF.

The chain is built from TRBV19 and TRBJ1-5, with D perhaps matching TRBD1 (6 bases). The germline CDR1 and CDR2 sequences are LNHDA and SQIVND (reference sequence). The length of the CDR3 is 14 residues. V dropped 10 bases and J dropped 7 bases, with 20 bases sitting between them. CDR3 coding DNA: TGTGCCACACAGGGTCGGGCGGGCGAGCAGCCCCAGCATTTT. The encoded protein is CATQGRAGEQPQHF.

The rearrangement links TRBV5-6 to TRBJ1-2; TRBD1 aligns across 9 bases. The J segment lost 8 bases and the V segment lost 3 bases, leaving 2 bases of the junction unmatched. Germline V gene data show CDR1 as SGHDT and CDR2 as YYEEEE. CDR3 length: 12 amino acids. This CDR3 is CASSWGTGGYTF. The CDR3, as DNA: TGTGCCAGCAGCTGGGGGACAGGGGGCTACACCTTC.

The chain has TRBV28 and TRBJ2-1, with 12 bases fitting TRBD2. CDR3 length equals 16 residues. With 6 bases clipped from V and 10 bases from J, the junction kept 13 bases outside the gene matches. CDR1 and CDR2 (germline): MDHEN, SYDVKM. The CDR3 is CASRSTGTSGFREQFF. For the CDR3, the DNA is TGTGCCAGCAGAAGTACCGGGACTAGCGGGTTCAGGGAGCAGTTCTTC.

The genes are TRBV9 and TRBJ2-3; D might be TRBD2 (5 bases). The CDR3 sequence is 16 residues long. V was cut by 4 bases and J by 4 bases, with 19 bases left in between. Germline lookup yields CDR1 SGDLS and CDR2 YYNGEE. Here the CDR3 reads CASSTRGTARSDTQYF. CDR3 DNA sequence: TGTGCCAGCAGCACTAGAGGTACGGCCCGATCAGATACGCAGTATTTT.

This sequence joins TRBV5-4 and TRBJ1-2; D not certain. Germline CDR1 is SGHNT and CDR2 is YYREEE (reference sequence). Trimming left V 6 bases short and J 4 bases short, with 16 bases between. The CDR3 runs to 14 residues. CDR3 loop: CASTPYTGFYGYTF. For the CDR3, the DNA is TGTGCCAGCACCCCCTATACGGGGTTCTATGGCTACACCTTC.

The gene calls are TRBV2 and TRBJ2-1, with 7 bases aligning to TRBD1. Germline lookup yields CDR1 SNHLY and CDR2 FYNNEI. With 6 bases clipped from V and 4 bases from J, the junction kept 12 bases outside the gene matches. This CDR3 contains 16 residues. The CDR3 sequence: CASRALQGQGYNEQFF. The CDR3 region has the DNA TGTGCCAGCAGAGCTCTACAGGGGCAGGGGTACAATGAGCAGTTCTTC.

The chain is built from TRBV12-5 and TRBJ1-3; 10 positions agree with TRBD1. Germline-derived CDR1 and CDR2 are LGHNT and FRNRAP. CDR3 length: 17 amino acids. Germline trimming cut 5 bases from V and 0 bases from J; bases unmatched to any gene: 7. The CDR3: CASGQTGGFSSGNTIYF. CDR3 bases: TGTGCTAGTGGTCAGACAGGGGGCTTTTCCTCTGGAAACACCATATATTTT.

CDR3 in amino acids: CASSVGTGWQETQYF. CDR3 nucleotides: TGTGCCAGCAGCGTAGGGACAGGGTGGCAAGAGACCCAGTACTTC. The chain is built from TRBV9 and TRBJ2-5; 8 bases are shared with TRBD1. There are 15 residues in the CDR3. Germline values: CDR1 SGDLS, CDR2 YYNGEE. After removal of 0 bases from V and 2 bases from J, the junction contained 3 bases not matched to a gene.

The chain is built from TRBV24-1 and TRBJ2-1, with D possibly TRBD1 on 5 matching bases. This CDR3 has 13 residues. V was shortened by 2 bases and J by 7 bases, with 8 bases between the two germline ends. Germline lookup yields CDR1 KGHDR and CDR2 SFDVKD. As DNA, the CDR3 is TGTGCCACCAGTGATTCACCAGGGAATGAGCAGTTCTTC. This encodes CATSDSPGNEQFF.

This chain links TRBV19 with TRBJ1-1; D call uncertain. CDR1 and CDR2 from the germline V gene are LNHDA and SQIVND (reference sequence). V gave up 3 bases and J gave up 0 bases, with 14 bases separating them. There are 16 residues in the CDR3. CDR3 region: CASSIQITRLNTEAFF. For the CDR3, the DNA is TGTGCCAGTAGTATTCAGATCACCCGCTTGAACACTGAAGCTTTCTTT.

This clone was recorded only once. CDR3 nucleotides: TGTGCCAGCAGTTTAAGACAGGCCTACAATGAGCAGTTCTTC. Residues: CASSLRQAYNEQFF. The chain is built from TRBV28 and TRBJ2-1; tentatively, D is TRBD1 (6 bases). CDR3 length: 14 amino acids. V was cut by 2 bases and J by 2 bases, with 7 bases left in between. In germline, CDR1 is MDHEN, CDR2 SYDVKM.

The gene calls are TRBV10-3 and TRBJ2-4; the match to TRBD1 covers 7 bases. This CDR3 spans 12 amino acids. Germline assignment: CDR1 ENHRY and CDR2 SYGVKD. The junction had 9 bases not matched to a gene; V was cut back by 6 bases and J by 13 bases. The CDR3 here is CAISNSQDRQYF. DNA of the CDR3: TGTGCCATCAGCAACTCCCAGGACAGGCAGTACTTC.

The V gene is TRBV2, the J gene TRBJ1-5; 7 bases fit TRBD1. J was trimmed by 6 bases and V by 6 bases; bases with no gene match: 5. CDR1 SNHLY and CDR2 FYNNEI come from the germline V gene. The CDR3 consists of 13 residues. The chain's CDR3 is CASRTGIAQPQHF. CDR3 sequence (DNA): TGTGCCAGCAGGACAGGGATCGCTCAGCCCCAGCATTTT.